The 8 T cell receptor beta chains listed next were all sequenced from one sample in a study of CD8+ T cells in alopecia areata. Extracted RNA was reverse transcribed, and the resulting cDNA served as sequencing template. TCRdb's table, derived via immunoSEQ multiplex PCR, lists solely in-frame clones and lacks some. The sample includes under 250,000 clones, about 50% of them seen just once. Treatment of the sample: oral pan-JAK inhibitor, 5-10 mg twice daily. The material sequenced was CD4+ T cells sorted from blood, taken at week 4, from a patient treated with tofacitinib. The receptors derive from a human donor with alopecia areata.

Remarks on this clone: Other DNA sequences in this specimen translate into the identical CDR3. The J gene is TRBJ1-1, the V gene TRBV27; D gene ambiguous. This CDR3 is 13 amino acids long. In germline, CDR1 is MNHEY, CDR2 SMNVEV (reference sequence). V lost 1 base and J 1 base, leaving 4 bases between the germline ends. DNA for the CDR3: TGTGCCAGCAGTTTATTAGGGAACACTGAAGCTTTCTTT. Translating it yields CASSLLGNTEAFF.

This chain uses TRBV5-1 with TRBJ2-1; D is possibly TRBD1 or TRBD2 (5 bases each). Trimming removed 0 bases at V and 2 bases at J, with 9 bases between. This CDR3 is built from 15 residues. CDR1 is SGHRS and CDR2 is YFSETQ in the germline V gene. The CDR3 DNA sequence: TGCGCCAGCAGCTTGGGGGGGTTCACCTACAATGAGCAGTTCTTC. As protein: CASSLGGFTYNEQFF.

The chain carries TRBV11-2 and TRBJ1-2; D perhaps matches TRBD1 (5 bases). The CDR3 is 14 residues long. V was shortened by 6 bases and J by 4 bases, with 15 bases between the two germline ends. Germline lookup yields CDR1 SGHAT and CDR2 FQNNGV. CDR3: CASRGSGQIYGYTF. The CDR3 coding sequence is TGTGCCAGCAGAGGCTCGGGGCAGATCTATGGCTACACCTTC. The variable domain in full, completed from reference TRBV11-2 and TRBJ1-2, reads EAGVAQSPRYKIIEKRQSVAFWCNPISGHATLYWYQQILGQGPKLLIQFQNNGVVDDSQLPKDRFSAERLKGVDSTLKIQPAKLEDSAVYLCASRGSGQIYGYTFGSGTRLTVV.

The chain has TRBV2 and TRBJ1-5, with 10 bases matching TRBD1. CDR1 and CDR2 from the germline V gene are SNHLY and FYNNEI. There are 15 residues in the CDR3. The J segment lost 1 base and the V segment lost 5 bases, leaving 2 bases of the junction unmatched. The CDR3 DNA is TGTGCCAGCAGTCCGGGACAGGGGAGCAATCAGCCCCAGCATTTT. This sequence encodes CASSPGQGSNQPQHF.

The J gene is TRBJ1-1, the V gene TRBV5-6; D might be TRBD1 (5 bases). This CDR3 contains 14 residues. The germline V gene has CDR1 SGHDT and CDR2 YYEEEE. The ends were cut back, 4 bases at V and 2 bases at J, with 12 bases in the middle. For the CDR3, the DNA is TGTGCCAGCAGCGTTTCCTGGACAAACACTGAAGCTTTCTTT. It yields the protein CASSVSWTNTEAFF.

Only one count was recorded for this clone. The chain uses TRBV30 and TRBJ2-5; no firm D call. V gave up 1 base and J gave up 3 bases, with 9 bases separating them. This CDR3 region has 13 residues. CDR1 and CDR2 (germline): GTSNPN, SVGIG (reference sequence). The CDR3 loop reads CAWSGYWEETQYF. The CDR3 DNA reads TGTGCCTGGAGTGGGTATTGGGAAGAGACCCAGTACTTC.

The genes are TRBV9 and TRBJ1-6; D is perhaps TRBD1 (6 bases). The CDR3 is made up of 13 amino acids. The germline V and J ends were trimmed by 5 bases and 8 bases, with 11 bases remaining between them. Per germline, CDR1 SGDLS and CDR2 YYNGEE. CDR3 in amino acids: CASRTEGDSPLHF. The CDR3 DNA sequence: TGTGCCAGCAGAACAGAGGGGGATTCACCCCTCCACTTT.

Only a few counts were recorded for this clone. The chain uses TRBV29-1 and TRBJ1-2; 12 bases align to TRBD1. V was pared by 3 bases and J by 8 bases, with 7 bases of the junction left unmatched. The length of the CDR3 is 14 residues. Looked up from germline, CDR1 is SQVTM and CDR2 is ANQGSEA. DNA for the CDR3: TGCAGCGTTGAGGCGGGACAGGGGGCGCAGGGCTACACCTTC. Translated, it gives CSVEAGQGAQGYTF.